Described below is a single TCR beta chain sequence and its context. V lost 2 bases, J lost 5 bases, and 10 bases lay in between. Germline CDR1 is SGHRS and CDR2 is YFSETQ. This CDR3 contains 13 residues. This entry is derived from a study of blood T cell repertoires in COVID-19. Repertoires were generated with immunoSEQ multiplex PCR, while TCRdb's copy carries only in-frame clones and drops some. The sample has under 60,000 clones; about 90% are singletons. The sample comprised peripheral blood. The TCR comes from a man between 50 and 59 years old with active COVID-19. The chain employs TRBV5-1 and TRBJ2-5; D is perhaps TRBD2 (6 bases). The CDR3 region has the DNA TGCGCCAGCAGCTTCGGGAGTAGGGAGACCCAGTACTTC. Protein product: CASSFGSRETQYF.